The clone carrying this TCR beta chain was seen many times. Its antigen is unknown. It was cDNA, reverse transcribed from extracted RNA, that served as the sequencing template. The data were produced by immunoSEQ multiplex PCR, yet TCRdb's version contains in-frame clones alone and is incomplete. Here the sample spans 200,000 to 250,000 clones, about 57% being singletons. Treatment here: oral pan-JAK inhibitor, 5-10 mg twice daily. Alopecia areata patients had lesional scalp punch biopsies and peripheral blood taken from them. The record originates from a study of CD8+ T cells in alopecia areata. The CDR3 is 15 amino acids. Trimming left V 1 base short and J 6 bases short, with 13 bases between. CDR1 is SEHNR and CDR2 is FQNEAQ in the germline V gene (reference sequence). Whole-study findings and limits: Especially in alopecia totalis/universalis, lesional scalp showed greater clonality than normal scalp did. Tofacitinib significantly brought down scalp clonality and expanded CD8+ clones among top 100. Only a single nonresponder existed, so baseline CD8+ expansion links stay unclear.

This chain links TRBV7-9 with TRBJ2-1, with no clear D. This specimen was CD4+ T cells sorted from blood, taken at week 4, from a patient treated with tofacitinib. The receptor comes from a human donor with alopecia areata. The CDR3: CASSLGSGTANEQFF. Written as DNA, the CDR3 is TGTGCCAGCAGCTTAGGCTCAGGAACAGCCAATGAGCAGTTCTTC.